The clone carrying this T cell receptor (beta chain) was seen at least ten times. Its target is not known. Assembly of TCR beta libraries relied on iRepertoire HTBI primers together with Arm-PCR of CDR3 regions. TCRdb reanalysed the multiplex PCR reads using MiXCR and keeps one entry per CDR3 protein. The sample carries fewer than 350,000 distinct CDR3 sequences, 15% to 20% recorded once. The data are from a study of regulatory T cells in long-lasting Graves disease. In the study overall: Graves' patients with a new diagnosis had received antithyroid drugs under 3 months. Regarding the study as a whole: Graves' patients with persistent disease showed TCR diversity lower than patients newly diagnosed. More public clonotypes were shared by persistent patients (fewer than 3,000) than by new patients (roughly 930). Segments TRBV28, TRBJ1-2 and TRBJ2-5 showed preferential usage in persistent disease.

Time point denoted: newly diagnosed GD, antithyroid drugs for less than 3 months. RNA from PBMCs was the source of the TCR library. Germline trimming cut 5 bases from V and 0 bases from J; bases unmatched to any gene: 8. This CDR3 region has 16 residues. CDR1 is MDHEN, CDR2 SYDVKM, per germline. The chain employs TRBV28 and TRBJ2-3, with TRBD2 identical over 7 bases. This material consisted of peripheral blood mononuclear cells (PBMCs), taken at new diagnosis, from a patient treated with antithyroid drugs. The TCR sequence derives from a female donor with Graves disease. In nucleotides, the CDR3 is TGTGCCAGCAGTCAGACCAGCGGGAAGAGCACAGATACGCAGTATTTT. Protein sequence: CASSQTSGKSTDTQYF.